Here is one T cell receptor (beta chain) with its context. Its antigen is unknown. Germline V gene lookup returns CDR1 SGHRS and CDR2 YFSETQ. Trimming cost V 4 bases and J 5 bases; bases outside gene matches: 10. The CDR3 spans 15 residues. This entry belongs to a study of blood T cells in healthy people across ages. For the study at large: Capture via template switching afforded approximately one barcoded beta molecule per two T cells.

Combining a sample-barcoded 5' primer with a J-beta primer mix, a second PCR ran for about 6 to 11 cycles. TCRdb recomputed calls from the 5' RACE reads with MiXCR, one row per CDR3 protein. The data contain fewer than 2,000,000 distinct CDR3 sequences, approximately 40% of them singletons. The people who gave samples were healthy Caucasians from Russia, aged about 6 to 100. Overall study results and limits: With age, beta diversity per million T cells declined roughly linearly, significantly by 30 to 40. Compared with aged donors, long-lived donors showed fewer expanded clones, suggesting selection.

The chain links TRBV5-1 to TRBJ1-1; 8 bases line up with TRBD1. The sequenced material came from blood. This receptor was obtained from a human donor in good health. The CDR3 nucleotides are TGCGCCAGCAGCCCCACGACAGGGGAGGGTACTGAAGCTTTCTTT. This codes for CASSPTTGEGTEAFF. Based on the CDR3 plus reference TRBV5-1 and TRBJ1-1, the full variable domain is KAGVTQTPRYLIKTRGQQVTLSCSPISGHRSVSWYQQTPGQGLQFLFEYFSETQRNKGNFPGRFSGRQFSNSRSEMNVSTLELGDSALYLCASSPTTGEGTEAFFGQGTRLTVV.